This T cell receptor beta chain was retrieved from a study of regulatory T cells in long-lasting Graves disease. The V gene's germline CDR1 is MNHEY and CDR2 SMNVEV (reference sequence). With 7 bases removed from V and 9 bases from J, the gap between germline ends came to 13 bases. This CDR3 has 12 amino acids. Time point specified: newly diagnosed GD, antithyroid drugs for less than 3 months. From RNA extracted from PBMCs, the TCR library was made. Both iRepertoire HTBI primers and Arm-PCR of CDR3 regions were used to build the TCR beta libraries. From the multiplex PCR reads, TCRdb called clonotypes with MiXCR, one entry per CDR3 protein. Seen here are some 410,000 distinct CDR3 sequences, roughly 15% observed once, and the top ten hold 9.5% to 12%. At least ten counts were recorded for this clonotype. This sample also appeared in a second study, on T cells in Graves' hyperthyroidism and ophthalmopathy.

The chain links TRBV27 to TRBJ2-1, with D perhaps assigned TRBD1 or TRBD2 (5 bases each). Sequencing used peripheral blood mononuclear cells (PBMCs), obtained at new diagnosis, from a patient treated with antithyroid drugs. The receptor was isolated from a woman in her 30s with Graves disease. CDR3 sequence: CASTGGVGEQFF. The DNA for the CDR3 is TGTGCCAGCACTGGGGGAGTAGGTGAGCAGTTCTTC.